A selection of T cell receptor beta chains follows, all from one sample in a study of T-cell memory formation after mild COVID-19. TCRdb reprocessed the 5' RACE reads via MiXCR and lists one record per CDR3 protein. This sample has hundreds of thousands of distinct CDR3 sequences, with about a sixth found just once. Sequencing was performed on PBMCs or a T cell subset sorted from them (not recorded which). These receptor sequences come from an adult woman who had mild COVID-19 (a few samples of this study predate the infection). Cell type and time point are not known. CDR3s include the opening cysteine and the closing phenylalanine or tryptophan. Fields, in order: clone size, D gene, J gene, V gene, CDR3 DNA, CDR3 protein. A D gene is named only where the DNA matches it firmly. Not every row has a clone size; where given, it reads once, few, many or a size class.

NA NA TRBJ2-7 TRBV11-3 TGTGCCAGCAGCTTAGGGAAGATTAGCTCCTACGAGCAGTACTTC CASSLGKISSYEQYF
few TRBD1 TRBJ2-1 TRBV7-2 TGTGCCAGCAGCTTTGGCGGGACAGGGGGAATCAATGAGCAGTTCTTC CASSFGGTGGINEQFF
few NA TRBJ1-1 TRBV21-1 TGTGCCAGCAGCAAACTCCCGACAGGGAGGGACACTGAAGCTTTCTTT CASSKLPTGRDTEAFF
many NA TRBJ2-3 TRBV9 TGTGCCAGCAGCGTAGTGAGTGACTACACAGATACGCAGTATTTT CASSVVSDYTDTQYF
few NA TRBJ1-5 TRBV12-3/TRBV12-4 TGTGCCAGCAGTCGGGACGGGGCGGCTGGTCAGCCCCAGCATTTT CASSRDGAAGQPQHF
many TRBD2 TRBJ2-5 TRBV5-4 TGTGCCAGCAGCCTCGGACTAGCGGGAAACCAAGAGACCCAGTACTTC CASSLGLAGNQETQYF
few NA TRBJ1-6 TRBV6-5 TGTGCCAGCAGTTACTCCAGTAGTTCTTCCGTGCTGAGCTTGGGGAATTCACCCCTCCACTTT CASSYSSSSSVLSLGNSPLHF
few TRBD1 TRBJ1-3 TRBV18 TGTGCCAGCTCACCACAAGACAGGGACCCTGGAAACACCATATATTTT CASSPQDRDPGNTIYF
NA NA TRBJ2-5 TRBV5-1 TGCGCCAGCAGCTTACGTGGGTCCGAAGAGACCCAGTACTTC CASSLRGSEETQYF
NA NA TRBJ2-7 TRBV28 TGTGCCAGCATGCCGACGGACAGAATCAAAACTTACGAGCAGTACTTC CASMPTDRIKTYEQYF
NA TRBD1 TRBJ1-1 TRBV7-3 TGTGCCAGCAGCCCCTCCATCAGGACAGGGTACACTGAAGCTTTCTTT CASSPSIRTGYTEAFF
NA NA TRBJ1-1 TRBV9 TGTGCCAGCAGCGCCGGACAGCCCCTCACTGAAGCTTTCTTT CASSAGQPLTEAFF
many TRBD2 TRBJ2-1 TRBV24-1 TGTGCCACCAGTGATTATGCGGGAGGCCGGGGGAATGAGCAGTTCTTC CATSDYAGGRGNEQFF
NA NA TRBJ2-1 TRBV7-3 TGTGCCAGCAGCTTAAATGAGGGGGGCGCCTACAATGAGCAGTTCTTC CASSLNEGGAYNEQFF
NA NA TRBJ1-4 TRBV2 TGTGCCAGCAGACGGTCGGCGTTCGAGGAAAAACTGTTTTTT CASRRSAFEEKLFF
few NA TRBJ2-3 TRBV5-1 TGCGCCAGCTTCTCCCTGGGGGGAACAGATACGCAGTATTTT CASFSLGGTDTQYF
NA NA TRBJ1-1 TRBV6-5 TGTGCCAGCAGTTACTCGAACTACGGGACGAACACTGAAGCTTTCTTT CASSYSNYGTNTEAFF
NA NA TRBJ2-7 TRBV3-1 TGTGCCAGCAGCCAAGCCCAAGAGGAGTACTTC CASSQAQEEYF
once NA TRBJ1-2 TRBV27 TGTGCCAGCAGTTTTGTCTCTGGGAGCGGATATGGCTACACCTTC CASSFVSGSGYGYTF
few TRBD1 TRBJ1-6 TRBV7-9 TGTGCCAGCAGCGACTCCGGGACAGGGGCCTTATCACCCCTCCACTTT CASSDSGTGALSPLHF
few NA TRBJ2-7 TRBV6-2/TRBV6-3 TGTGCCAGCAGTGCTAGACTCCGTTCCTACGAGCAGTACTTC CASSARLRSYEQYF
few NA TRBJ1-5 TRBV7-9 TGTGCCAGCAGCCCTCACTCCAATCAGCCCCAGCATTTT CASSPHSNQPQHF
few TRBD1 TRBJ1-1 TRBV10-3 TGTGCCATCAGGGATACAGGGGCCGGGAACACTGAAGCTTTCTTT CAIRDTGAGNTEAFF
few TRBD1 TRBJ1-2 TRBV7-9 TGTGCCAGCGGTGGGTTAGGGACAGCGCGTAACTATGGCTACACCTTC CASGGLGTARNYGYTF
many TRBD1 TRBJ2-2 TRBV5-1 TGCGCCAGCAGACCCCAGGGGGCACGCACCGGGGAGCTGTTTTTT CASRPQGARTGELFF
NA TRBD1 TRBJ2-1 TRBV12-3/TRBV12-4 TGTGCCAGCACCCTCCCCGGGGGGGGGACAGGGGCCTACAATGAGCAGTTCTTC CASTLPGGGTGAYNEQFF
NA NA TRBJ1-2 TRBV10-2 TGCGCCAGCACCAAAGGGACGGTTGTAAACTATGGCTACACCTTC CASTKGTVVNYGYTF
few NA TRBJ2-5 TRBV4-1 TGCGCCAGCAGTCCAAGAGGGGCAGGGGAGACCCAGTACTTC CASSPRGAGETQYF
NA TRBD1 TRBJ2-7 TRBV5-5 TGTGCCAGCAGACAACCGGGACAGTCCTACGAGCAGTACTTC CASRQPGQSYEQYF
NA NA TRBJ1-2 TRBV6-5 TGTGCCAGCAGTTACTCGACCCAGGGGGGCTACACCTTC CASSYSTQGGYTF
NA NA TRBJ2-1 TRBV24-1 TGTGCCACCAGTGTAAAGGGCGGCAATAACAATGAGCAGTTCTTC CATSVKGGNNNEQFF
NA NA TRBJ1-1 TRBV7-9 TGTGCCAGCAGCCTAAGGACGTTCGACACTGAAGCTTTCTTT CASSLRTFDTEAFF
few NA TRBJ2-6 TRBV24-1 TGTGCCACGGCCCCTGGGGTACAGTTTGGGGCCAACGTCCTGACTTTC CATAPGVQFGANVLTF
few NA TRBJ1-2 TRBV7-2 TGTGCCAGCAGACAGGTGGAATCTAACTATGGCTACACCTTC CASRQVESNYGYTF
many NA TRBJ2-6 TRBV19 TGTGCCAGTAAAGCCAGGGGCTTCGTCCTGACTTTC CASKARGFVLTF
NA NA TRBJ2-1 TRBV7-2 TGTGCCAGCAGCCTACGTCAGGGTCACGTAGTGAATGAGCAGTTCTTC CASSLRQGHVVNEQFF
NA TRBD1 TRBJ2-7 TRBV7-9 TGTGCCAGCAGTCCAGGGGGCCTCCCTCTCGAGCAGTACTTC CASSPGGLPLEQYF
few NA TRBJ2-5 TRBV20-1 TGCAGTGCCCCTCGGGGACTCCAAGAGACCCAGTACTTC CSAPRGLQETQYF
NA NA TRBJ2-1 TRBV2 TGTGCCAGCAGGGTGGGGGGTGAGCAGTTCTTC CASRVGGEQFF
few TRBD1 TRBJ2-2 TRBV9 TGTGCCAGCAGCGGAATCGAGGGACAGTCTTCCGGGGAGCTGTTTTTT CASSGIEGQSSGELFF
NA TRBD2 TRBJ2-5 TRBV5-6 TGTGCCAGCAGCCGAGGGACTAGCGAGGAGACCCAGTACTTC CASSRGTSEETQYF
NA NA TRBJ2-2 TRBV6-4 TGTGCCAGCAGCGAGACTACCCGTAGAAGTACCGGGGAGCTGTTTTTT CASSETTRRSTGELFF
few TRBD1 TRBJ2-7 TRBV18 TGTGCCAGCTCACCGCCAGGGGGCATAAACTACGAGCAGTACTTC CASSPPGGINYEQYF
few TRBD2 TRBJ2-2 TRBV6-2/TRBV6-3 TGTGCCAGCAGTTACGTCGCGGGAGGGAACACCGGGGAGCTGTTTTTT CASSYVAGGNTGELFF
few TRBD1 TRBJ2-6 TRBV19 TGTGCCAGTAGTATTTTAAGGACAGGGGGCGCGGGGACTGGGGCCAACGTCCTGACTTTC CASSILRTGGAGTGANVLTF
few NA TRBJ2-2 TRBV20-1 TGCAGTGCTAGGGATACTAGCAGAGTCCCGACCGGGGAGCTGTTTTTT CSARDTSRVPTGELFF
NA TRBD1 TRBJ2-7 TRBV5-1 TGCGCCAGCAGCTTGAGACAGGGGGGGACTCTGGCCTACGAGCAGTACTTC CASSLRQGGTLAYEQYF
NA NA TRBJ2-5 TRBV5-1 TGCGCCAGCAGCCTTTCTTGGGGGTCCGGGGAGACCCAGTACTTC CASSLSWGSGETQYF
NA TRBD1 TRBJ1-5 TRBV24-1 TGTGCCACCAGTGATGGGGCAGGGGGTAGCAATCAGCCCCAGCATTTT CATSDGAGGSNQPQHF
NA NA TRBJ1-1 TRBV12-3/TRBV12-4 TGTGCCAGCAGTTCGACAGTCCTGCTCCCTGAAGCTTTCTTT CASSSTVLLPEAFF
once TRBD1 TRBJ1-2 TRBV12-3/TRBV12-4 TGTGCCAGCAGTCCAAGGGGGGACAGGGGGCGCCTTGGCTACACCTTC CASSPRGDRGRLGYTF
NA NA TRBJ1-5 TRBV7-2 TGTGCCAGCAGCTTAGTTCCCCTGCGCACCTCGAAGGGCAATCAGCCCCAGCATTTT CASSLVPLRTSKGNQPQHF